This T cell receptor beta chain was identified in a study of T cell responses to AZD1222 COVID-19 vaccine. The assay was immunoSEQ multiplex PCR, and TCRdb's table has in-frame clones only and misses some. The repertoire consists of about 94,000 clones, with roughly 90% occurring once and the leading ten covering around 10%. The CDR3 is 15 residues long. Germline CDR1 reads MNHEY; CDR2 reads SMNVEV (reference sequence). V lost 5 bases to trimming and J lost 5 bases, with 13 bases between them. This clone has a single count. Its antigen is not identified. Study-level results: After the peak T cell response, and only then, were repertoires sampled. Just six people given AZD1222 tested seropositive at baseline.

The sequence was collected from an adult who received the AZD1222 COVID-19 vaccine. The sample was peripheral blood, taken 28 days after the second AZD1222 dose. The chain employs TRBV27 and TRBJ1-6, with D perhaps matching TRBD1 (6 bases). CDR3 nucleotide sequence: TGTGCCAGCAGTATCCGGACAGCTAATAATTCACCCCTCCACTTT. Its protein product is CASSIRTANNSPLHF.